The 23 T cell receptor beta chains listed next were all sequenced from one sample in a study of cytomegalovirus exposure and HLA in healthy donors. A multiplex PCR was run with 60 Vbeta primers and 13 Jbeta primers. Clones were read by immunoSEQ multiplex PCR, and TCRdb kept only the in-frame ones, dropping some. The table lists roughly 140,000 clones, 75% to 90% of them singletons. The sample comprised PBMCs. The receptors shown here come from a man aged 35 to 55 in good health and CMV-seronegative.

The chain is built from TRBV9 and TRBJ2-6; D not resolved. The V end lost 5 bases, the J end lost 1 base, and 19 bases lay between the germline ends. The length of the CDR3 is 18 residues. CDR1 is SGDLS, CDR2 YYNGEE, per germline. The CDR3 DNA sequence: TGTGCCAGCAGTGTGACTGGATCGGCTTTTTCTGGGGCCAACGTCCTGACTTTC. As protein: CASSVTGSAFSGANVLTF. The full variable domain, completed using reference TRBV9 and TRBJ2-6, is DSGVTQTPKHLITATGQRVTLRCSPRSGDLSVYWYQQSLDQGLQFLIQYYNGEERAKGNILERFSAQQFPDLHSELNLSSLELGDSALYFCASSVTGSAFSGANVLTFGAGSRLTVL.

The chain employs TRBV7-6 and TRBJ2-1; D possibly corresponds to TRBD1 (6 bases). Germline loops: CDR1 SGHVS, CDR2 FNYEAQ. The V end was cut by 5 bases, the J end by 8 bases, with 13 bases between. The CDR3 spans 13 residues. The CDR3 bases are TGTGCCAGCAGCCCCGACAGGTTCGATGAGCAGTTCTTC. This codes for CASSPDRFDEQFF.

CDR3 nucleotides: TGTGCCAGCAGTACTCGAGGGGGACGGAGCTCCTACGAGCAGTACTTC. Protein sequence: CASSTRGGRSSYEQYF. The chain links TRBV6-6 to TRBJ2-7; possibly TRBD1 for D (6 bases). The V and J ends lost 5 bases and 0 bases respectively, with 17 bases between them. CDR3 length: 16 residues. From germline, CDR1 is MNHNY and CDR2 SVGAGI (reference sequence).

This clone was found a few times. Germline and junction disagree at one end, which may indicate a read error. The chain is built from TRBV6-4 and TRBJ2-1, with 8 nucleotides matching TRBD2. Germline V CDR1 and CDR2: MRHNA, SNTAGT. The CDR3 totals 15 residues. In nucleotides, the CDR3 is TGTGCCAGCAGTGACTCGACGGGCGGGGGGAATGGGCAGTTCTTC. It specifies CASSDSTGGGNGQFF.

About this clone: One end of the junction is discordant with germline, which a read error may explain. The chain is built from TRBV6-5 and TRBJ1-1; perhaps TRBD1 as D (6 bases). CDR3 length: 15 residues. CDR1 and CDR2 from the germline V gene are MNHEY and SVGAGI. CDR3 loop: CASNPPGGRNTGAFF. In nucleotides, the CDR3 is TGTGCCAGCAACCCCCCGGGGGGCAGGAACACTGGAGCTTTCTTT.

The V gene is TRBV15, the J gene TRBJ2-2; 8 bases line up with TRBD2. Germline loops: CDR1 LNHNV, CDR2 YYDKDF (reference sequence). Trimming took 0 bases from V and 2 from J; bases not matched to a gene: 5. The CDR3 is made up of 17 amino acids. CDR3 sequence reads: CATSRDPAGGNTGELFF. The CDR3 bases are TGTGCCACCAGCAGAGATCCGGCGGGGGGCAACACCGGGGAGCTGTTTTTT.

The chain has TRBV2 and TRBJ2-1, with 7 bases identical to TRBD1. The V gene's germline CDR1 is SNHLY and CDR2 FYNNEI. The V segment lost 6 bases and the J segment 7 bases; nucleotides outside the gene matches: 3. The length of the CDR3 is 12 residues. Here the CDR3 reads CASSSRGNEQFF. CDR3 nucleotide sequence: TGTGCCAGCAGCTCCAGGGGGAATGAGCAGTTCTTC.

In this sample, this clone turned up once. The rearrangement joins TRBV2 to TRBJ1-6, with D perhaps matching TRBD1 (5 bases). The V gene lost 10 bases and the J gene lost 6 bases, with 19 bases spanning the gap. Germline CDR1 SNHLY, CDR2 FYNNEI. The CDR3 consists of 15 residues. The CDR3 DNA is TGTGCCACCCTCTCCCAGGGTGGGGTTAATTCACCCCTCCACTTT. Translating gives CATLSQGGVNSPLHF.

This chain links TRBV5-8 with TRBJ2-5; perhaps TRBD1 as D (6 bases). The DNA end is a closer match to TRBJ2-7, so the J assignment may be wrong. Germline V gene sequence: CDR1 SGHTS, CDR2 YDEGEE. The CDR3 totals 19 residues. The CDR3 DNA sequence: TGTGCCCAGCAGCCCAGATCAAAACAGGGAATCAGTTCCTCCTACGAGCAGTACTTC. This gives the protein CAQQPRSKQGISSSYEQYF.

This clone came up a few times. The rearrangement links TRBV2 to TRBJ1-3; the D gene is possibly TRBD1 (6 bases). V was trimmed by 4 bases and J by 0 bases, leaving 13 bases between them. Germline CDR1 and CDR2: SNHLY and FYNNEI. The CDR3 consists of 16 residues. CDR3 DNA: TGTGCCAGCAGTGTACAGGGCACCCTCTCTGGAAACACCATATATTTT. It specifies CASSVQGTLSGNTIYF.

This sequence joins TRBV23-1 and TRBJ2-5; D is perhaps TRBD1 (5 bases). Being an ORF, TRBV23-1 has a function that is uncertain. The CDR3 has 16 residues. Between the trimmed V and J ends, which lost 4 bases and 4 bases, there was a span of 19 bases. CDR3 protein: CASSLNKDTRVETQYF. CDR3 in DNA: TGCGCCAGCAGTCTAAATAAGGACACTCGGGTAGAGACCCAGTACTTC.

This clone occurred once. This chain joins TRBV5-1 and TRBJ2-3, with a possible D match to TRBD1 (6 bases). CDR1 and CDR2 (germline): SGHRS, YFSETQ. The CDR3 sequence is 15 residues long. V was pared by 4 bases and J by 2 bases, with 14 bases between. CDR3 loop: CASSDTGFLTDTQYF. The CDR3 nucleotides read TGCGCCAGCAGCGACACAGGGTTTCTCACAGATACGCAGTATTTT.

This chain joins TRBV5-1 and TRBJ1-1; 9 bases are shared with TRBD1. CDR3 length: 14 amino acids. Trimming at V came to 3 bases and at J to 5 bases, leaving 5 bases not matched to a gene. Per the germline V gene, CDR1 is SGHRS and CDR2 is YFSETQ. As DNA, the CDR3 is TGCGCCAGCAGCTATAGGACAGGGGCGACTGAAGCTTTCTTT. Protein sequence: CASSYRTGATEAFF.

The chain has TRBV29-1 and TRBJ2-3; 9 nucleotides match TRBD2. The CDR3 is 11 residues long. J was trimmed by 15 bases and V by 6 bases; bases with no gene match: 10. Germline lookup yields CDR1 SQVTM and CDR2 ANQGSEA. As DNA, the CDR3 is TGCAGCGTCCGTACGGTAGCGGGGGACTATTTT. This encodes CSVRTVAGDYF.

This rearrangement joins TRBV28 to TRBJ2-7, with 7 bases matching TRBD1. V shed 5 bases, J shed 1 base, and the junction held 8 bases outside the gene matches. CDR3 length equals 15 residues. Germline assignment: CDR1 MDHEN and CDR2 SYDVKM. CDR3 loop: CASSEGTVTSYEQYF. Written as DNA, the CDR3 is TGTGCCAGCAGTGAGGGGACAGTGACATCCTACGAGCAGTACTTC.

The V call is TRBV11-2, the J call TRBJ2-2; 10 bases align to TRBD1. CDR1 and CDR2 (germline): SGHAT, FQNNGV. The CDR3 loop spans 16 amino acids. Trimming removed 7 bases from V and 3 bases from J; junction bases left unmatched: 8. CDR3 protein: CASTKGTGVYTGELFF. DNA for the CDR3: TGTGCCAGCACTAAGGGGACAGGGGTTTACACCGGGGAGCTGTTTTTT.

As regards this clone: A read error may produce the germline difference seen at one junction end. The chain links TRBV7-7 to TRBJ2-2; 9 positions match TRBD1. The germline V gene has CDR1 SSHAT and CDR2 FNYEAQ (reference sequence). This CDR3 is 15 amino acids long. The chain's CDR3 is CASSPTGGETGELFF. The CDR3 DNA reads as TGTGCTAGCAGCCCGACAGGGGGTGAGACCGGGGAGCTGTTTTTT.

The chain links TRBV10-3 to TRBJ1-2, with D possibly TRBD1 on 6 matching bases. Trimming pared 6 bases from V and 7 bases from J, leaving 18 bases between. Per the germline V gene, CDR1 is ENHRY and CDR2 is SYGVKD. There are 14 residues in the CDR3. The CDR3 loop is CAISPSGGRSGYTF. The CDR3 region has the DNA TGTGCCATCAGCCCCTCCGGGGGGCGCAGTGGCTACACCTTC.

The chain uses TRBV6-4 and TRBJ1-2; tentative D call: TRBD1 (6 bases). The CDR3 runs 13 residues. V lost 2 bases to trimming and J lost 10 bases, with 14 bases between them. Germline V gives CDR1 MRHNA, CDR2 SNTAGT. CDR3 loop: CASSDTPDRPYTF. CDR3 DNA sequence: TGTGCCAGCAGTGACACACCAGACAGGCCCTACACCTTC.

The chain joins TRBV9 to TRBJ2-7, with 11 bases identical to TRBD2. This CDR3 has 17 residues. Germline CDR1 is SGDLS and CDR2 is YYNGEE. V was pared by 0 bases and J by 0 bases, with 5 bases of the junction left unmatched. CDR3 nucleotides: TGTGCCAGCAGCGTAGATCCTAGCGGGGGGATCTCCTACGAGCAGTACTTC. Its protein is CASSVDPSGGISYEQYF.

The V call is TRBV6-1, the J call TRBJ1-2; D perhaps matches TRBD1 (6 bases). The V gene's germline CDR1 is MNHNS and CDR2 SASEGT. Trimming pared 0 bases from V and 4 bases from J, leaving 12 bases between. The CDR3 covers 15 residues. Here the CDR3 reads CASSEARSGVYGYTF. The CDR3 coding sequence is TGTGCCAGCAGTGAAGCGCGCTCAGGGGTCTATGGCTACACCTTC.

The chain recombines TRBV19 with TRBJ1-5; D remains unclear. The V end was cut by 3 bases, the J end by 3 bases, with 12 bases between. There are 15 residues in the CDR3. Germline CDR1 reads LNHDA; CDR2 reads SQIVND (reference sequence). CDR3 DNA: TGTGCCAGTAGTATCGGGAGACTCGCCAATCAGCCCCAGCATTTT. This sequence encodes CASSIGRLANQPQHF.

The chain is built from TRBV2 and TRBJ1-2; D ambiguous. The V end lost 2 bases, the J end lost 13 bases, and 14 bases lay between the germline ends. The CDR3 covers 12 residues. The germline V gene encodes CDR1 SNHLY and CDR2 FYNNEI. CDR3 bases: TGTGCCAGCAGTGAATTGGCGGCCCTCCCCACCTTC. It specifies CASSELAALPTF.